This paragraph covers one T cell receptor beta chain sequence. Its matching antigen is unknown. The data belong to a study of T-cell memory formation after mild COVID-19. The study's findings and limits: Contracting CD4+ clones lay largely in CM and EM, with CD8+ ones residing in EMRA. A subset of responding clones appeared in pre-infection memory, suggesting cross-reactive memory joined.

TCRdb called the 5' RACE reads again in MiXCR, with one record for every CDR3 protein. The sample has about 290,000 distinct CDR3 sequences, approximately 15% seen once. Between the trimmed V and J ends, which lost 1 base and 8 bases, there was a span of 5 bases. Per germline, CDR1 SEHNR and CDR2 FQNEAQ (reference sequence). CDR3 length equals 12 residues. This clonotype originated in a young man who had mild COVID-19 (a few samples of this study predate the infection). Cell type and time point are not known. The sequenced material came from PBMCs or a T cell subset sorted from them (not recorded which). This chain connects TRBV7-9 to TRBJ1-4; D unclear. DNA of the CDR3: TGTGCCAGCAGCTTAGTGGTGGAAAAACTGTTTTTT. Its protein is CASSLVVEKLFF.